This T cell receptor (beta chain) was sequenced for a study of spatial heterogeneity in lung cancer. Study in general: Each distinct TCR and UMI combination averaged more than ten appearances in raw reads.

Sample time point: sample taken at primary tumor resection. Each CDR3 protein is one row after TCRdb ran MiXCR on the 5' RACE reads. The sample includes around 66,000 distinct CDR3 sequences, roughly 6.4% of them seen just once. This clonotype was obtained from a female donor with early-stage non-small cell lung cancer. Sequences were derived from PBMCs, sampled at surgery.

The CDR3 spells CASSLFPADRSSYEQYF. CDR3 sequence (DNA): TGTGCCAGCAGCTTATTTCCGGCTGACAGGAGCTCCTACGAGCAGTACTTC. The chain is built from TRBV7-9 and TRBJ2-7; D is possibly TRBD1 (6 bases). Trimming took 2 bases from V and 0 from J, leaving 17 bases between them. The CDR3 is 17 amino acids. CDR1 is SEHNR and CDR2 is FQNEAQ in the germline V gene (reference sequence).